The 20 T cell receptor beta chains presented below share a single source sample, sequenced in a study of OX40 agonist ivuxolimab in advanced cancers. Profiling relied on immunoSEQ multiplex PCR, and the TCRdb table lists in-frame clones only, not all of them. The table shows around 63,000 clones, with roughly 89% occurring only once. Here the sequenced sample was CD4+ or CD8+ T cells sorted from blood, taken in a trial of the OX40 agonist ivuxolimab. The receptors derive from an adult with an advanced solid tumor such as melanoma, head and neck, liver or kidney cancer.

J is TRBJ1-5 and V is TRBV6-5; D uncertain. Trimming stripped 3 bases from V and 4 bases from J, with 10 bases between. The germline V gene has CDR1 MNHEY and CDR2 SVGAGI. The CDR3 has 14 amino acids. The CDR3 spells CASSYDGVNQPQHF. DNA of the CDR3: TGTGCCAGCAGTTATGACGGGGTGAATCAGCCCCAGCATTTT.

J is TRBJ2-1 and V is TRBV11-2; 12 bases map to TRBD2. CDR3 length: 15 residues. J gave up 7 bases and V 2 bases, and 3 bases lay outside the gene matches. CDR1 and CDR2 from the germline V gene are SGHAT and FQNNGV. This CDR3 reads CASSLTSGGQNEQFF. For the CDR3, the DNA is TGTGCCAGCAGCTTAACTAGCGGGGGGCAAAATGAGCAGTTCTTC.

This CDR3 is CASRSTGAAPQETQYF. The CDR3 nucleotides are TGTGCTAGTAGGAGCACGGGGGCCGCCCCCCAAGAGACCCAGTACTTC. This chain connects TRBV12-5 to TRBJ2-5; possibly TRBD1 or TRBD2 for D (6 bases each). The V and J ends lost 8 bases and 1 base respectively, with 20 bases between them. This CDR3 contains 16 residues. Per germline, CDR1 LGHNT and CDR2 FRNRAP.

The chain uses TRBV21-1 and TRBJ1-6. TRBV21-1 is deemed a pseudogene. The CDR3 contains 17 residues. DNA of the CDR3: TGTGCCAGCAGTTGGCGCCCACCTGTAGACTATAATTCACCCCTCCACTTT. It specifies CASSWRPPVDYNSPLHF.

In nucleotides, the CDR3 is TGTGCCAGCAGTTACCCTAGTACGGGGAATTCACCCCTCCACTTT. This encodes CASSYPSTGNSPLHF. This sequence joins TRBV6-6 and TRBJ1-6; D is uncertain. The CDR3 is made up of 15 amino acids. V was shortened by 2 bases and J by 7 bases, with 12 bases between the two germline ends. CDR1 and CDR2 from the germline V gene are MNHNY and SVGAGI (reference sequence).

The chain employs TRBV6-1 and TRBJ1-6; the match to TRBD1 covers 8 bases. This CDR3 has 16 residues. Losses at the gene ends were 3 bases for V and 4 bases for J; bases not matched to a gene: 5. CDR1 is MNHNS and CDR2 is SASEGT in the germline V gene. CDR3 in amino acids: CASSEGRGPYNSPLHF. The CDR3, as DNA: TGTGCCAGCAGTGAGGGCAGGGGGCCTTATAATTCACCCCTCCACTTT.

This chain uses TRBV19 with TRBJ2-3; the D is unclear. This CDR3 spans 12 amino acids. CDR1 is LNHDA and CDR2 is SQIVND in the germline V gene (reference sequence). Trimming removed 0 bases at V and 5 bases at J, with 3 bases between. CDR3 sequence reads: CASSIDRDTQYF. CDR3 nucleotides: TGTGCCAGTAGTATAGATCGAGATACGCAGTATTTT.

The chain is built from TRBV5-1 and TRBJ2-7; 7 positions agree with TRBD2. Germline loops: CDR1 SGHRS, CDR2 YFSETQ. Unmatched junction bases numbered 7, after V lost 5 bases and J lost 2 bases. There are 14 residues in the CDR3. The CDR3 DNA reads as TGCGCCAGCAGGAGTAGCGGGCCCCCCTACGAGCAGTACTTC. Amino acid sequence: CASRSSGPPYEQYF.

The J gene is TRBJ2-7, the V gene TRBV19, with D possibly being TRBD2 (5 bases). The germline CDR1 and CDR2 sequences are LNHDA and SQIVND (reference sequence). The CDR3 runs to 13 residues. V lost 6 bases and J 5 bases, leaving 14 bases between the germline ends. DNA for the CDR3: TGTGCCAGTAGAATCGGCGGAGGACACGAGCAGTACTTC. It codes for CASRIGGGHEQYF.

This clone came up a few times. The V gene is TRBV5-4, the J gene TRBJ1-6; no reliable D call. Germline assignment: CDR1 SGHNT and CDR2 YYREEE (reference sequence). V was trimmed by 1 base and J by 10 bases, leaving 15 bases between them. The CDR3 is made up of 15 amino acids. The DNA for the CDR3 is TGTGCCAGCAGCTTGCCCGGGAGGCCCGACTCACCCCTCCACTTT. It is translated as CASSLPGRPDSPLHF. The whole variable domain, filled in from reference TRBV5-4 and TRBJ1-6, reads ETGVTQSPTHLIKTRGQQVTLRCSSQSGHNTVSWYQQALGQGPQFIFQYYREEENGRGNFPPRFSGLQFPNYSSELNVNALELDDSALYLCASSLPGRPDSPLHFGNGTRLTVT.

In the case of this clone: Other DNA sequences in the same sample also yield this CDR3. This chain uses TRBV12-5 with TRBJ1-1; TRBD1 agrees at 7 bases. Trimming removed 1 base from V and 2 bases from J; junction bases left unmatched: 4. Looked up from germline, CDR1 is LGHNT and CDR2 is FRNRAP. CDR3 length: 15 amino acids. CDR3 loop: CASGLGTGGNTEAFF. CDR3 nucleotide sequence: TGTGCTAGTGGTTTGGGGACAGGAGGTAACACTGAAGCTTTCTTT.

This rearrangement joins TRBV11-1 to TRBJ1-2; D is unresolved. V lost 3 bases, J lost 4 bases, and 6 bases lay in between. Per the germline V gene, CDR1 is SGHAT and CDR2 is FQDESV (reference sequence). The CDR3 is made up of 12 amino acids. The CDR3 DNA sequence: TGTGCCAGCAGCTTCGGGCCCTATGGCTACACCTTC. Translated: CASSFGPYGYTF.

The chain combines TRBV5-4 with TRBJ2-7, with 11 bases fitting TRBD1. After removal of 4 bases from V and 7 bases from J, the junction contained 10 bases not matched to a gene. CDR3 length equals 15 residues. Germline V lookup: CDR1 SGHNT, CDR2 YYREEE (reference sequence). The CDR3 loop is CASSARDRGKGEQYF. CDR3 nucleotides: TGTGCCAGCAGCGCCCGGGACAGGGGGAAGGGTGAGCAGTACTTC.

The chain joins TRBV7-2 to TRBJ2-1; 7 positions agree with TRBD2. The V gene's germline CDR1 is SGHTA and CDR2 FQGNSA. This CDR3 region has 15 residues. V trimming: 5 bases; J trimming: 5 bases; junction bases outside the gene matches: 9. CDR3 nucleotide sequence: TGTGCCAGCAGCCTCTCCGGGGGGAACCACAATGAGCAGTTCTTC. Translation gives CASSLSGGNHNEQFF.

The rearrangement uses TRBV19 and TRBJ2-3; 9 bases match TRBD2. From germline, CDR1 is LNHDA and CDR2 SQIVND (reference sequence). V lost 7 bases to trimming and J lost 0 bases; unmatched junction nucleotides: 5. This CDR3 is 15 amino acids long. The CDR3: CASTRGGRSTDTQYF. The CDR3 coding sequence is TGTGCCAGTACGCGGGGGGGCAGAAGCACAGATACGCAGTATTTT. Combining the CDR3 with reference TRBV19 and TRBJ2-3 gives the whole variable domain DGGITQSPKYLFRKEGQNVTLSCEQNLNHDAMYWYRQDPGQGLRLIYYSQIVNDFQKGDIAEGYSVSREKKESFPLTVTSAQKNPTAFYLCASTRGGRSTDTQYFGPGTRLTVL.

The CDR3 coding sequence is TGTGCCAGCAGGTCGAACAGGGTTGGCGAGCAGTACTTC. Its translation is CASRSNRVGEQYF. The chain links TRBV6-1 to TRBJ2-7, with D maybe TRBD1 (6 bases). V shed 6 bases and J shed 6 bases, with 15 bases lying between them. CDR1 and CDR2 from the germline V gene are MNHNS and SASEGT. The CDR3 loop spans 13 amino acids.

The chain couples TRBV2 to TRBJ1-1; the D is unclear. Germline CDR1 SNHLY, CDR2 FYNNEI. The CDR3 sequence is 13 residues long. Trimming shortened V by 2 bases and J by 5 bases, and 9 bases separated the two germline ends. This CDR3 reads CASSEWKETEAFF. In DNA form, the CDR3 reads TGTGCCAGCAGTGAATGGAAGGAAACTGAAGCTTTCTTT.

The CDR3 DNA reads TGTGCCAGCAGCCCAACGCCTTTCCCCCAAGAGACCCAGTACTTC. It translates to CASSPTPFPQETQYF. V usage is TRBV9 and J usage is TRBJ2-5, with D hard to call. V gave up 4 bases and J gave up 1 base, with 14 bases separating them. The CDR3 has 15 amino acids. The germline V gene encodes CDR1 SGDLS and CDR2 YYNGEE.

The CDR3 here is CASSPRSRAYEQYF. In nucleotides, the CDR3 is TGTGCCAGCTCACCACGGTCTCGGGCCTACGAGCAGTACTTC. The chain joins TRBV18 to TRBJ2-7; D is unclear. Germline CDR1 is KGHSH and CDR2 is LQKENI. V lost 1 base, J lost 2 bases, and 9 bases lay in between. The CDR3 extends over 14 amino acids.

Only a few counts were recorded for this clone. The chain links TRBV19 to TRBJ1-2; D not certain. CDR1 is LNHDA, CDR2 SQIVND, per germline (reference sequence). The CDR3 extends over 13 amino acids. V lost 3 bases, J lost 2 bases, and 7 bases lay in between. The chain's CDR3 is CASSIPGNYGYTF. The CDR3 region has the DNA TGTGCCAGTAGTATCCCAGGAAACTATGGCTACACCTTC. Together with reference TRBV19 and TRBJ1-2, the CDR3 gives the full variable domain: DGGITQSPKYLFRKEGQNVTLSCEQNLNHDAMYWYRQDPGQGLRLIYYSQIVNDFQKGDIAEGYSVSREKKESFPLTVTSAQKNPTAFYLCASSIPGNYGYTFGSGTRLTVV.